This T cell receptor (beta chain) was captured by sequencing in a study of blood T cell repertoires in COVID-19. Study as a whole: T cells, B-cell-depleted T cells, or PBMCs supplied cDNA or gDNA.

This clone appeared once. The CDR3 extends over 15 amino acids. Trimming took off 0 bases at V and 4 bases at J, with 12 bases between the two ends. Germline CDR1 is LGHNA and CDR2 is YSLEER. In the study's own analysis: For nucleated cells, counts were estimated from reference gene primer amplification. Data came from immunoSEQ multiplex PCR; TCRdb stores just in-frame clones and leaves some out. V and J calls and clone size are those listed in that table; D and trimming were worked out from the DNA. The sample carries hundreds of thousands of clones, 85% to 90% recorded once. Source material: peripheral blood. The chain combines TRBV4-3 with TRBJ1-2; the D is unclear. This receptor was obtained from an older man with acute or convalescent COVID-19. CDR3 nucleotides: TGCGCCAGCAGCCAAGATTGGGCTCAAGGCTATGGCTACACCTTC. Translation: CASSQDWAQGYGYTF.